This T cell receptor beta chain was recovered during a study of shared clonotypes between healthy human individuals. Notes on this clone: Its antigen is undetermined.

Study findings and constraints: Genetic and exposure-history diversity was limited by the few donors.

The germline CDR1 and CDR2 sequences are MDHEN and SYDVKM. The CDR3 contains 14 residues. The V gene end was trimmed by 6 bases and the J gene end by 6 bases; junction bases not matched to a gene: 8. This table comes from immunoSEQ multiplex PCR, and its TCRdb copy is limited to in-frame clones, with some not included. Of approximately 1.5 million clones listed, approximately 98.5% are singletons. This rearrangement joins TRBV28 to TRBJ1-5, with 7 bases matching TRBD1. The clonotype originates from a young man in good health. The source material was naive CD4+ T cells sorted from blood. The subset here: CD45RA+ positively selected. Written as DNA, the CDR3 is TGTGCCAGCAGGGGCACAGGGGAGGGTCAGCCCCAGCATTTT. Translated: CASRGTGEGQPQHF.